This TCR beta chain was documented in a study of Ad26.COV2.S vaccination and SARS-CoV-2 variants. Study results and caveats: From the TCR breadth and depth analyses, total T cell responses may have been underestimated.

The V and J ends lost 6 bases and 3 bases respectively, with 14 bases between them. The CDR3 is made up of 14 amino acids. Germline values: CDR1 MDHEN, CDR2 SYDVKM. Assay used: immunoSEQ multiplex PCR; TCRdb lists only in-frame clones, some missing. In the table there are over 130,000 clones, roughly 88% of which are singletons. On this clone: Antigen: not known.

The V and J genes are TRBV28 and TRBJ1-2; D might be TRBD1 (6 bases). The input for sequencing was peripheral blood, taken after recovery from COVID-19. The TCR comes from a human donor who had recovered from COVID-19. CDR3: CASRLEQGHYGYTF. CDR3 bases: TGTGCCAGCAGACTCGAACAGGGCCACTATGGCTACACCTTC.